This T cell receptor beta chain stems from a study of T cell responses to AZD1222 COVID-19 vaccine. Produced via immunoSEQ multiplex PCR; TCRdb's table is partial and in-frame only. There are more than 85,000 clones in the sample; roughly 89% occur only once, and over 15% lies in the top ten. Findings of the study overall: Two AZD1222 administrations were followed by greater Spike-specific TCR breadth and depth. In a largely white British group with more females than males, clonal diversity was possibly underestimated.

CDR1 and CDR2 (germline): SNHLY, FYNNEI. The trim removed 5 bases at V and 5 bases at J, leaving 2 bases unmatched. The CDR3 sequence is 12 residues long. To note about this clone: Its antigen remains unknown.

The material was peripheral blood, obtained on day 0 of AZD1222 vaccination. This TCR derives from an adult in good health. The chain uses TRBV2 and TRBJ1-1; 7 positions match TRBD1. The DNA of the CDR3 is TGTGCCAGCAGTAACAGGGGAACTGAAGCTTTCTTT. Protein: CASSNRGTEAFF.